Following are 29 T cell receptor beta chains from one sample sequenced in a study of blood T cell repertoires in COVID-19. Using immunoSEQ multiplex PCR, the repertoire was profiled, and TCRdb retains in-frame clones only, with some absent. The sample lists fewer than 250,000 clones, 80% occurring once. Sequenced sample: PBMCs or T cells enriched from blood (not recorded which). These receptors were obtained from a woman aged 40-49 years with acute COVID-19.

The chain joins TRBV5-1 to TRBJ2-1, with D possibly being TRBD1 (6 bases). Per the germline V gene, CDR1 is SGHRS and CDR2 is YFSETQ. The germline V and J ends were trimmed by 3 bases and 6 bases, with 7 bases remaining between them. The CDR3 is made up of 12 amino acids. The DNA of the CDR3 is TGCGCCAGCAGCTGGGACATCAATGAGCAGTTCTTC. Its protein product is CASSWDINEQFF.

The V and J genes are TRBV3-1 (or the pseudogene TRBV3-2) and TRBJ2-1; 8 nucleotides align to TRBD2. Germline CDR1 and CDR2: LGHDT and YNNKEL (reference sequence). The CDR3 is 13 amino acids. The junction had 8 bases not matched to a gene; V was cut back by 8 bases and J by 8 bases. Here the CDR3 reads CASLMAGGDEQFF. The DNA of the CDR3 is TGTGCCAGCCTTATGGCGGGAGGCGATGAGCAGTTCTTC.

The chain has TRBV19 and TRBJ1-1; TRBD1 might be the D (5 bases). V was cut by 6 bases and J by 7 bases, with 18 bases left in between. This CDR3 is 14 amino acids long. The germline V gene encodes CDR1 LNHDA and CDR2 SQIVND (reference sequence). CDR3 sequence: CASRRGEDEGEAFF. The DNA for the CDR3 is TGTGCCAGTAGGCGGGGGGAAGATGAAGGTGAAGCTTTCTTT.

The rearrangement joins TRBV28 to TRBJ1-1, with 8 nucleotides matching TRBD1. The CDR3 is made up of 16 amino acids. CDR1 is MDHEN, CDR2 SYDVKM, per germline. The trim removed 3 bases at V and 3 bases at J, leaving 9 bases unmatched. CDR3 residues: CASSLSRGPGDTEAFF. The CDR3 DNA sequence: TGTGCCAGCAGTTTGAGCAGGGGGCCTGGCGACACTGAAGCTTTCTTT.

DNA for the CDR3: TGTGCCAGCAGCCCTCTATGGGTTGACAGTGAAGCTTTCTTT. Protein product: CASSPLWVDSEAFF. V is TRBV3-1 (or the pseudogene TRBV3-2) and J is TRBJ1-1; tentative D call: TRBD1 (5 bases). Germline loops: CDR1 LGHDT, CDR2 YNNKEL (reference sequence). Trimming cost V 4 bases and J 7 bases, with 16 bases left between them. This CDR3 contains 14 residues.

J is TRBJ1-6 and V is TRBV6-5; 7 bases fit TRBD1. V gave up 6 bases and J gave up 12 bases; unmatched junction bases: 14. From germline, CDR1 is MNHEY and CDR2 SVGAGI. CDR3 length: 15 amino acids. CDR3 amino acids: CASRPGQAHRGPLHF. The CDR3 DNA follows: TGTGCCAGCAGACCTGGACAGGCCCACCGGGGACCCCTCCACTTT.

This chain connects TRBV28 to TRBJ1-2, with a possible D match to TRBD1 (5 bases). With 5 bases removed from V and 4 bases from J, the gap between germline ends came to 20 bases. Germline V gene sequence: CDR1 MDHEN, CDR2 SYDVKM. This CDR3 has 16 residues. The CDR3 is CASSPRPGRSGYGYTF. The CDR3 bases are TGTGCCAGCAGTCCCCGGCCAGGGCGCTCAGGCTATGGCTACACCTTC.

This clone was counted a few times. The sample holds other DNA sequences that translate to the same CDR3. The genes are TRBV9 and TRBJ1-1; a possible D gene is TRBD1 (6 bases). The CDR3 has 13 amino acids. V dropped 0 bases and J dropped 3 bases, with 6 bases sitting between them. The V gene's germline CDR1 is SGDLS and CDR2 YYNGEE. CDR3 amino acids: CASSVAGDTEAFF. CDR3 sequence (DNA): TGTGCCAGCAGCGTAGCAGGGGACACTGAAGCTTTCTTT. Filled out from reference TRBV9 and TRBJ1-1, the complete variable domain reads DSGVTQTPKHLITATGQRVTLRCSPRSGDLSVYWYQQSLDQGLQFLIQYYNGEERAKGNILERFSAQQFPDLHSELNLSSLELGDSALYFCASSVAGDTEAFFGQGTRLTVV.

The chain is built from TRBV5-5 and TRBJ2-3, with 10 bases that match TRBD1. Trimming cost V 4 bases and J 5 bases; bases outside gene matches: 10. The CDR3 consists of 16 residues. Germline CDR1 reads SGHKS; CDR2 reads YYEKEE (reference sequence). DNA for the CDR3: TGTGCCAGCAGCGGACGGGGGACAGGGGTTAAAGATACGCAGTATTTT. Translated: CASSGRGTGVKDTQYF.

This chain joins TRBV11-2 and TRBJ1-3; D ambiguous. Between the trimmed V and J ends, which lost 4 bases and 3 bases, there was a span of 10 bases. CDR3 length: 14 residues. Germline assignment: CDR1 SGHAT and CDR2 FQNNGV. CDR3 nucleotide sequence: TGTGCCAGCAGCTCGTCAAGTAGTGGAAACACCATATATTTT. It encodes CASSSSSSGNTIYF.

This rearrangement joins TRBV9 to TRBJ1-1; 12 bases agree with TRBD1. With 1 base clipped from V and 4 bases from J, the junction kept 11 bases outside the gene matches. CDR1 SGDLS and CDR2 YYNGEE come from the germline V gene. The CDR3 contains 18 residues. In nucleotides, the CDR3 is TGTGCCAGCAGCGTACATTATCCGGGACAGGGGGCGGGCACTGAAGCTTTCTTT. It specifies CASSVHYPGQGAGTEAFF.

This chain joins TRBV30 and TRBJ1-4; 8 bases agree with TRBD1. V shed 3 bases and J 7 bases; nucleotides not matched to a gene: 10. This CDR3 has 15 amino acids. The germline V gene has CDR1 GTSNPN and CDR2 SVGIG (reference sequence). The CDR3 is CAWSVKTGDSEKLFF. The CDR3 nucleotides are TGTGCCTGGAGCGTTAAGACAGGGGACAGTGAAAAACTGTTTTTT.

The V gene is TRBV28, the J gene TRBJ2-2; 11 nucleotides align to TRBD2. The germline gives CDR1 MDHEN, CDR2 SYDVKM. The J segment lost 4 bases and the V segment lost 3 bases, leaving 4 bases of the junction unmatched. The CDR3 loop spans 16 amino acids. The CDR3 sequence: CASSFLTSGGTGELFF. The CDR3 nucleotides read TGTGCCAGCAGTTTCCTTACTAGCGGGGGCACCGGGGAGCTGTTTTTT.

The chain combines TRBV7-2 with TRBJ2-3; D remains ambiguous. The CDR3 length is 14 residues. The ends were cut back, 4 bases at V and 0 bases at J, with 8 bases in the middle. From germline, CDR1 is SGHTA and CDR2 FQGNSA. DNA of the CDR3: TGTGCCAGCAGCTCGCGGCGGAGCACAGATACGCAGTATTTT. It is translated as CASSSRRSTDTQYF.

V gene TRBV3-1 (or the pseudogene TRBV3-2) combines with J gene TRBJ2-3; 7 bases map to TRBD2. The CDR3 consists of 16 residues. Germline CDR1 and CDR2: LGHDT and YNNKEL (reference sequence). V gave up 1 base and J gave up 2 bases; unmatched junction bases: 6. DNA for the CDR3: TGTGCCAGCAGCCAAGGGTCTCGGGGGGTCACAGATACGCAGTATTTT. Protein product: CASSQGSRGVTDTQYF.

This chain joins TRBV25-1 and TRBJ1-2, with 8 bases aligning to TRBD1. Germline CDR1 and CDR2: MGHDK and SYGVNS. The junction had 4 bases not matched to a gene; V was cut back by 3 bases and J by 4 bases. The CDR3 is made up of 14 amino acids. The CDR3 DNA sequence: TGTGCCAGCAGTGATCCGACAGGGGTCTATGGCTACACCTTC. Translated, it gives CASSDPTGVYGYTF.

V and J are TRBV9 and TRBJ1-2; D uncertain. V lost 0 bases and J lost 4, with 16 bases in between. Germline-derived CDR1 and CDR2 are SGDLS and YYNGEE. The CDR3 has 16 residues. The CDR3 bases are TGTGCCAGCAGCGTAGTTGAGACTCCGGCCTTCTATGGCTACACCTTC. Protein sequence: CASSVVETPAFYGYTF.

This clone was counted between two and nine times. V and J are TRBV18 and TRBJ1-2, with D tentatively TRBD1 (6 bases). Germline CDR1 and CDR2: KGHSH and LQKENI. V was trimmed by 2 bases and J by 4 bases, leaving 11 bases between them. This CDR3 spans 14 amino acids. As DNA, the CDR3 is TGTGCCAGCTCACCAACAGGGTATCCCTATGGCTACACCTTC. It codes for CASSPTGYPYGYTF.

The chain carries TRBV10-3 and TRBJ2-7, with D possibly matching TRBD1 (6 bases). V gave up 4 bases and J gave up 7 bases, with 29 bases separating them. CDR3 length equals 18 residues. Germline-derived CDR1 and CDR2 are ENHRY and SYGVKD. CDR3 sequence reads: CAISGPDPQGGFPREQYF. The CDR3 coding sequence is TGTGCCATCAGTGGACCGGATCCACAGGGTGGGTTCCCGAGAGAGCAGTACTTC.

The gene calls are TRBV9 and TRBJ2-4; tentative D call: TRBD2 (6 bases). Per the germline V gene, CDR1 is SGDLS and CDR2 is YYNGEE. CDR3 length: 16 amino acids. Trimming cost V 4 bases and J 0 bases, with 14 bases left between them. CDR3 region: CASSPRLVEAKNIQYF. CDR3 nucleotide sequence: TGTGCCAGCAGCCCACGACTAGTGGAAGCCAAAAACATTCAGTACTTC.

The chain links TRBV10-1 to TRBJ2-5; TRBD1 might be the D (5 bases). The V and J ends lost 6 bases and 5 bases respectively, with 13 bases between them. Germline V CDR1 and CDR2: WNHNN, SYGVQD (reference sequence). This CDR3 contains 13 residues. The CDR3 DNA reads TGCGCCAGCAGCTCAGGGTTAGGCGAGACCCAGTACTTC. It yields the protein CASSSGLGETQYF.

V gene TRBV6-2 or TRBV6-3 combines with J gene TRBJ1-5; 9 nucleotides align to TRBD1. Germline V gives CDR1 MNHEY, CDR2 SVGEGT. Germline trimming cut 4 bases from V and 5 bases from J; bases unmatched to any gene: 6. There are 15 residues in the CDR3. The CDR3 bases are TGTGCCAGCAGTTCGGGACAGGGTTTTGATCAGCCCCAGCATTTT. Encoded protein: CASSSGQGFDQPQHF.

This clone was detected once. V and J are TRBV9 and TRBJ2-3, with a possible D match to TRBD2 (5 bases). V lost 4 bases and J lost 1, with 10 bases in between. From germline, CDR1 is SGDLS and CDR2 YYNGEE. This CDR3 has 14 residues. Here the CDR3 DNA reads TGTGCCAGCAGCTGGGCGGGCGGCACAGATACGCAGTATTTT. It encodes CASSWAGGTDTQYF.

This clone was seen just once. This rearrangement joins TRBV5-1 to TRBJ2-1, with TRBD1 identical over 9 bases. The V gene's germline CDR1 is SGHRS and CDR2 YFSETQ. The CDR3 contains 14 residues. J gave up 6 bases and V 4 bases, and 5 bases lay outside the gene matches. The CDR3 sequence is CASSVGQGGNEQFF. Here the CDR3 DNA reads TGCGCCAGCAGCGTGGGACAGGGTGGCAATGAGCAGTTCTTC.

This chain links TRBV10-1 with TRBJ2-1, with 8 bases identical to TRBD2. The length of the CDR3 is 15 residues. Germline V gene data show CDR1 as WNHNN and CDR2 as SYGVQD (reference sequence). The V and J ends lost 4 bases and 5 bases, in that order; junction bases with no gene match: 7. The CDR3 region is CASSGGSGAHNEQFF. CDR3 bases: TGCGCCAGCAGTGGAGGTAGCGGGGCTCACAATGAGCAGTTCTTC.

The count of this clone is one. This chain connects TRBV6-5 to TRBJ1-1; TRBD1 matches 9 bases. Germline lookup yields CDR1 MNHEY and CDR2 SVGAGI. V shed 6 bases and J 3 bases; nucleotides not matched to a gene: 5. The CDR3 length is 14 residues. The CDR3 is CASRETGGYTEAFF. CDR3 DNA: TGTGCCAGCAGGGAGACAGGGGGGTACACTGAAGCTTTCTTT.

The chain is built from TRBV11-2 and TRBJ1-2; D gene uncertain. The CDR3 runs to 12 residues. V gave up 4 bases and J gave up 0 bases, with 3 bases separating them. Germline V gene data show CDR1 as SGHAT and CDR2 as FQNNGV. The CDR3 nucleotides read TGTGCCAGCAGCTCGTCTAACTATGGCTACACCTTC. This gives the protein CASSSSNYGYTF. The whole variable domain, remainder taken from reference TRBV11-2 and TRBJ1-2, is EAGVAQSPRYKIIEKRQSVAFWCNPISGHATLYWYQQILGQGPKLLIQFQNNGVVDDSQLPKDRFSAERLKGVDSTLKIQPAKLEDSAVYLCASSSSNYGYTFGSGTRLTVV.

In DNA form, the CDR3 reads TGTGCCAGCAGTTTACCGAATCAGCCCCAGCATTTT. The encoded protein is CASSLPNQPQHF. The chain is built from TRBV7-2 and TRBJ1-5; no firm D call. The germline V gene encodes CDR1 SGHTA and CDR2 FQGNSA. V was cut by 6 bases and J by 4 bases, with 7 bases left in between. The CDR3 runs 12 residues.

The chain couples TRBV5-6 to TRBJ1-1; no clear D gene. CDR3 length equals 14 residues. From germline, CDR1 is SGHDT and CDR2 YYEEEE. With 2 bases removed from V and 6 bases from J, the gap between germline ends came to 14 bases. The CDR3, as DNA: TGTGCCAGCAGCTTCATTCCTAACCTGCCTGAAGCTTTCTTT. Protein sequence: CASSFIPNLPEAFF.